Presented here are 20 T cell receptor beta chains from one specimen sequenced in a study of blood T cell repertoires in COVID-19. Only in-frame clones appear in the TCRdb table, and some are missing; sequencing was by immunoSEQ multiplex PCR. This table has more than 250,000 clones, 70% to 90% appearing once. Sequencing used peripheral blood. These receptors originate from a man aged 55 to 70 who had recovered from COVID-19.

This clone was recorded once. The gene calls are TRBV4-1 and TRBJ1-5; 8 bases align to TRBD1. The ends lost 4 bases at V and 10 bases at J; junction bases unmatched: 6. The CDR3 totals 13 residues. From germline, CDR1 is MGHRA and CDR2 YSYEKL. CDR3 loop: CASSPGSGGPQHF. For the CDR3, the DNA is TGCGCCAGCAGCCCGGGCTCAGGGGGCCCCCAGCATTTT.

The CDR3 nucleotides are TGTGCCAGCAGTTACTCAGTGGGACAGGGTCGATATACGCAGTATTTT. It codes for CASSYSVGQGRYTQYF. The V and J genes are TRBV6-5 and TRBJ2-3; 9 bases fit TRBD1. This CDR3 is 16 amino acids long. Germline assignment: CDR1 MNHEY and CDR2 SVGAGI. Germline trimming cut 0 bases from V and 7 bases from J; bases unmatched to any gene: 8.

The chain combines TRBV2 with TRBJ2-2, with TRBD1 identical over 8 bases. The CDR3 spans 14 residues. Germline V gene data show CDR1 as SNHLY and CDR2 as FYNNEI. In DNA, the CDR3 is TGTGCAACCAAGGGACAGGTGAACACCGGGGAGCTGTTTTTT. Amino acids: CATKGQVNTGELFF.

This clone has just a few counts. The rearrangement uses TRBV2 and TRBJ2-2; D not resolved. Trimming removed 4 bases at V and 6 bases at J, with 9 bases between. Germline V gene lookup returns CDR1 SNHLY and CDR2 FYNNEI. The CDR3 covers 13 residues. The CDR3 sequence is CASSARFPGELFF. The CDR3 nucleotides read TGTGCCAGCAGTGCCCGGTTCCCCGGGGAGCTGTTTTTT.

This clone was seen a few times. V and J are TRBV2 and TRBJ2-7; possible D gene TRBD2, 6 bases. CDR3 size: 15 residues. From germline, CDR1 is SNHLY and CDR2 FYNNEI. Trimming took 4 bases from V and 6 from J, leaving 19 bases between them. In nucleotides, the CDR3 is TGTGCCAGCAGTGCTGGCTCTCTTCGGGGAGGCGAGCAGTACTTC. It translates to CASSAGSLRGGEQYF.

The chain has TRBV5-1 and TRBJ2-1; TRBD1 matches 9 bases. The CDR3 covers 17 residues. V lost 1 base, J lost 6 bases, and 11 bases stayed unmatched. CDR1 is SGHRS, CDR2 YFSETQ, per germline. In DNA form, the CDR3 reads TGCGCCAGCAGCTTGAGCACCGGGACAGGGAGGGCCAATGAGCAGTTCTTC. Encoded protein: CASSLSTGTGRANEQFF.

This clone was picked up a small number of times. The rearrangement uses TRBV12-3 or TRBV12-4 and TRBJ1-1, with a possible D match to TRBD1 (5 bases). The CDR3 contains 13 residues. Deletions cut 3 bases from V and 5 bases from J, with 10 bases between. The CDR3 DNA sequence: TGTGCCAGCAGTTTTAGGGGTAGTACTGAAGCTTTCTTT. Its protein product is CASSFRGSTEAFF.

The chain joins TRBV5-1 to TRBJ2-6; D is ambiguous. V was clipped by 1 base and J by 0 bases, with 11 bases between them. The CDR3 is made up of 17 amino acids. Germline CDR1 reads SGHRS; CDR2 reads YFSETQ. This CDR3 reads CASSLQVSRSGANVLTF. CDR3 in DNA: TGCGCCAGCAGCTTGCAGGTCTCCCGCTCTGGGGCCAACGTCCTGACTTTC.

The chain carries TRBV29-1 and TRBJ2-1; D may be TRBD1 (6 bases). The CDR3 runs 14 residues. Germline CDR1 and CDR2: SQVTM and ANQGSEA. V dropped 5 bases and J dropped 0 bases, with 11 bases sitting between them. CDR3 sequence (DNA): TGCAGCGTTCGAGGACAGAGCTCCTACAATGAGCAGTTCTTC. This codes for CSVRGQSSYNEQFF.

V is TRBV27 and J is TRBJ1-5; D remains ambiguous. Trimming removed 5 bases at V and 4 bases at J, with 15 bases between. The CDR3 has 15 residues. Germline V gene data show CDR1 as MNHEY and CDR2 as SMNVEV (reference sequence). CDR3 bases: TGTGCCAGCAGTGCCAGACGGGGAATAAATCAGCCCCAGCATTTT. Translated: CASSARRGINQPQHF.

The CDR3 loop reads CASSYGLARETQYF. The CDR3 bases are TGCGCCAGCAGCTACGGACTAGCTCGCGAGACCCAGTACTTC. The chain carries TRBV5-1 and TRBJ2-5, with 8 bases identical to TRBD2. Germline V gene data show CDR1 as SGHRS and CDR2 as YFSETQ. The J segment lost 5 bases and the V segment lost 3 bases, leaving 6 bases of the junction unmatched. This CDR3 has 14 amino acids. Full variable domain (rest looked up from reference TRBV5-1 and TRBJ2-5): KAGVTQTPRYLIKTRGQQVTLSCSPISGHRSVSWYQQTPGQGLQFLFEYFSETQRNKGNFPGRFSGRQFSNSRSEMNVSTLELGDSALYLCASSYGLARETQYFGPGTRLLVL.

This clone was counted at least ten times. This chain joins TRBV19 and TRBJ2-1; 12 bases align to TRBD2. CDR3 length: 14 amino acids. Germline V gives CDR1 LNHDA, CDR2 SQIVND (reference sequence). Germline trimming cut 6 bases from V and 13 bases from J; bases unmatched to any gene: 10. The CDR3 spells CASRRTSGTYPQFF. The CDR3 nucleotides read TGTGCCAGTAGGAGGACTAGCGGGACCTATCCCCAGTTCTTC.

This clone showed up just once. The rearrangement uses TRBV6-5 and TRBJ2-3, with 9 bases fitting TRBD1. The CDR3 is made up of 14 amino acids. Germline V gene sequence: CDR1 MNHEY, CDR2 SVGAGI. V was clipped by 8 bases and J by 2 bases; unmatched bases: 5. CDR3 DNA sequence: TGTGCCAGCGCGGGACAGGGCCTCACAGATACGCAGTATTTT. Protein product: CASAGQGLTDTQYF.

This clone was observed a few times. J is TRBJ1-5 and V is TRBV19; perhaps TRBD1 as D (6 bases). The CDR3 is 18 amino acids. CDR1 and CDR2 (germline): LNHDA, SQIVND (reference sequence). Trimming stripped 5 bases from V and 0 bases from J, with 20 bases between. CDR3 residues: CASSPRGRGGYSNQPQHF. For the CDR3, the DNA is TGTGCCAGTAGTCCTAGGGGGAGAGGAGGATATAGCAATCAGCCCCAGCATTTT.

This chain joins TRBV19 and TRBJ1-5; TRBD1 might be the D (6 bases). Deletions cut 1 base from V and 0 bases from J, with 13 bases between. Germline V gives CDR1 LNHDA, CDR2 SQIVND (reference sequence). The CDR3 length is 17 residues. CDR3 in DNA: TGTGCCAGTAGTATAGGACTACGGACAGTTAGCAATCAGCCCCAGCATTTT. It specifies CASSIGLRTVSNQPQHF.

The chain uses TRBV29-1 and TRBJ2-1; 9 bases match TRBD1. The CDR3 runs to 14 residues. V lost 7 bases and J lost 4; bases outside the gene matches: 8. CDR1 and CDR2 (germline): SQVTM, ANQGSEA. The DNA of the CDR3 is TGCAGCGGAAAAAACAGGGGGCGATACAATGAGCAGTTCTTC. This codes for CSGKNRGRYNEQFF.

The CDR3 bases are TGTGCCAGCCGTCGCAGGGAAGCCGGGGAGCTGTTTTTT. Residues: CASRRREAGELFF. The chain joins TRBV6-5 to TRBJ2-2, with D possibly matching TRBD1 (5 bases). The CDR3 consists of 13 residues. Germline loops: CDR1 MNHEY, CDR2 SVGAGI. V was trimmed by 8 bases and J by 6 bases, leaving 13 bases between them.

The chain recombines TRBV6-1 with TRBJ1-2; unclear D gene. The V end lost 2 bases, the J end lost 7 bases, and 11 bases lay between the germline ends. The CDR3 is 13 residues long. Germline lookup yields CDR1 MNHNS and CDR2 SASEGT. The CDR3 sequence: CASSESGFGGYTF. CDR3 coding DNA: TGTGCCAGCAGTGAATCGGGGTTCGGTGGCTACACCTTC.

In this sample, this clone turned up once. The chain links TRBV19 to TRBJ2-1, with TRBD2 matching 7 bases. From germline, CDR1 is LNHDA and CDR2 SQIVND (reference sequence). J gave up 6 bases and V 5 bases, and 10 bases lay outside the gene matches. This CDR3 spans 15 amino acids. The DNA of the CDR3 is TGTGCCAGTAGTTTCTCAGCGGGATCTGGCAATGAGCAGTTCTTC. This encodes CASSFSAGSGNEQFF.

The chain employs TRBV19 and TRBJ1-5; 9 bases are a match to TRBD1. CDR3 length: 15 amino acids. V gave up 7 bases and J gave up 4 bases; unmatched junction bases: 8. CDR1 is LNHDA, CDR2 SQIVND, per germline (reference sequence). In DNA form, the CDR3 reads TGTGCCAGTATCGAGGGGACAGGGACTAATCAGCCCCAGCATTTT. It is translated as CASIEGTGTNQPQHF.